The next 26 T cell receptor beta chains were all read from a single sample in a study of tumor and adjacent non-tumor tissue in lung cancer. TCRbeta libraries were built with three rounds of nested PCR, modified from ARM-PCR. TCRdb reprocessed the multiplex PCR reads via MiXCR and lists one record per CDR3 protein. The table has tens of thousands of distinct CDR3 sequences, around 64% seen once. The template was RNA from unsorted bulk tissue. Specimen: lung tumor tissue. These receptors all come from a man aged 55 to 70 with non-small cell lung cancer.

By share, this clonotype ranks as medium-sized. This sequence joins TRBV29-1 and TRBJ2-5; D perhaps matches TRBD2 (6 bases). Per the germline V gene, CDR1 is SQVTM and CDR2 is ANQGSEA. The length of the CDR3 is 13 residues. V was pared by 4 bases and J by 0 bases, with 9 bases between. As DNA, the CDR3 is TGCAGCGTTGGTCGGGGGTACCAAGAGACCCAGTACTTC. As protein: CSVGRGYQETQYF.

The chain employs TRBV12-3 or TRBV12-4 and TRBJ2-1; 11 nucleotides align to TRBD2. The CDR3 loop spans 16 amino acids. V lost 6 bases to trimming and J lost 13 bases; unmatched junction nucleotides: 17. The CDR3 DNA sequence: TGTGCCAGCAGCTACAGTAGCGGGGGGGCCGCAGAGGACCAGTTCTTC. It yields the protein CASSYSSGGAAEDQFF.

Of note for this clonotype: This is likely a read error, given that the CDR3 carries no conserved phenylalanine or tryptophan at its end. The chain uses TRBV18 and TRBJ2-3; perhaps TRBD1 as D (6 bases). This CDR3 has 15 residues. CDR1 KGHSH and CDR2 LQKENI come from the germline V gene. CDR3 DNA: TGTGCAAGCTCAGGAAGAACAGGGAGCACAGATACGCAGTATTCT. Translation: CASSGRTGSTDTQYS.

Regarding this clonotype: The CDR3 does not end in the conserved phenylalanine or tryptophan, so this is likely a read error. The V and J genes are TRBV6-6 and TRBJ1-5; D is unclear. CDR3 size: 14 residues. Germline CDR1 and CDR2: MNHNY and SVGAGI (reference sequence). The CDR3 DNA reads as TGTGCCAACAGTACCCGAGATGGCAAACAGCCCCAGCATTCT. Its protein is CANSTRDGKQPQHS.

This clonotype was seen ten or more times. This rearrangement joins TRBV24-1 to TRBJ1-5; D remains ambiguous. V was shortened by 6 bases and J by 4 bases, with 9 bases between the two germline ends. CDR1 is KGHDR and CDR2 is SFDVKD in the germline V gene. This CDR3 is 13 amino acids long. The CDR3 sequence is CATSYGGNQPQHF. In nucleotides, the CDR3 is TGTGCCACCAGTTACGGCGGGAATCAGCCCCAGCATTTT.

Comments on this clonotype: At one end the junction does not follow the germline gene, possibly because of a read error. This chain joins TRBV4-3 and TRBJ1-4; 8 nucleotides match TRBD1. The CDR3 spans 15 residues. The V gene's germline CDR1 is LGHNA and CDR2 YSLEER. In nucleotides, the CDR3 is TGCGCCGGCAGTGACCAGGGGGCAACTAATGAGAAACTGTTTTTT. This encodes CAGSDQGATNEKLFF.

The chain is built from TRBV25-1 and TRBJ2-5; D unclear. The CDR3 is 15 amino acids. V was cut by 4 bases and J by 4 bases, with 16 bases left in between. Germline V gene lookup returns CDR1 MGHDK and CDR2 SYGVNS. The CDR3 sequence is CASSVGDMGGETQYF. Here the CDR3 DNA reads TGTGCCAGCAGTGTTGGTGACATGGGTGGAGAGACCCAGTACTTC.

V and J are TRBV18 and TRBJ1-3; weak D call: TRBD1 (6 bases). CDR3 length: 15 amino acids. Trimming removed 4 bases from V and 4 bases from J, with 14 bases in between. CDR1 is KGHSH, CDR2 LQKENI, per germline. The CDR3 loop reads CASSQHRDIGNTIYF. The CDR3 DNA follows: TGTGCCAGCTCACAACACAGGGACATCGGAAACACCATATATTTT.

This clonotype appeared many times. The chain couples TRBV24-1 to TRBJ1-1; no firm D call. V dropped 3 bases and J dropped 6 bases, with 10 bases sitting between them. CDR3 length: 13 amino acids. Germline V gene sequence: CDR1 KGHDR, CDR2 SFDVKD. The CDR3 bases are TGTGCCACCAGTGATCCCGGGCGGCCTGAAGCTTTCTTT. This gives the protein CATSDPGRPEAFF.

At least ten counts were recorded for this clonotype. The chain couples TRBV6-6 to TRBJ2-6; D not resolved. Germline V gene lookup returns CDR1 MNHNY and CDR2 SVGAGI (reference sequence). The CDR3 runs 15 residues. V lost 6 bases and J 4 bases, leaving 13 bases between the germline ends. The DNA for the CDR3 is TGTGCCAGCAGCCTCCCGCTTTCCGGGGCCAACGTCCTGACTTTC. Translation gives CASSLPLSGANVLTF.

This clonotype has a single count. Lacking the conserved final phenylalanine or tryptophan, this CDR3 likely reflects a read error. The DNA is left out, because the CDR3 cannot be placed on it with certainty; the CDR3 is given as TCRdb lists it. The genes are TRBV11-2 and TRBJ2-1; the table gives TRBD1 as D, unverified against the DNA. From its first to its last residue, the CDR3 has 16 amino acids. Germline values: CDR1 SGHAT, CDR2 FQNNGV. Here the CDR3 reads CASSPPWRSSYNEHFL.

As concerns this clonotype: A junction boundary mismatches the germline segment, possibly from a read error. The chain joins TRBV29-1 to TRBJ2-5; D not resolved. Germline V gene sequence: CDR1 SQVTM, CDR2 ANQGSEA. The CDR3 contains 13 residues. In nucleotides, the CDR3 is TGCAACGTTGAAGTAGCTGCCCGAGAGACCCAGTACTTC. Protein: CNVEVAARETQYF.

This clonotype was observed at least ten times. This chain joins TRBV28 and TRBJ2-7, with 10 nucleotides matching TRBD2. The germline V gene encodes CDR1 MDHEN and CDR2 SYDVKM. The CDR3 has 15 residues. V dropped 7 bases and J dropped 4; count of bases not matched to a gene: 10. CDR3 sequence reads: CASKGVASGSYEQYF. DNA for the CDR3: TGTGCCAGCAAAGGCGTGGCTAGCGGGAGTTACGAGCAGTACTTC.

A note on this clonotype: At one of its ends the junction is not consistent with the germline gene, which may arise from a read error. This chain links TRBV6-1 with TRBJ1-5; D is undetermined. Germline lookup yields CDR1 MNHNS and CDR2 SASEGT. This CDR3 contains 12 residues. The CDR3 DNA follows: TGTGCCAGCAGTGCGGGGTATCAGTCCCAGCATTTT. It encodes CASSAGYQSQHF.

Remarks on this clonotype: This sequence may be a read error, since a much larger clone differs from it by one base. CDR3 sequence (DNA): TGTGCCATCAGCCCCCAAGAGGACAATGAGCAGTTCTTC. Amino acids: CAISPQEDNEQFF. This chain joins TRBV28 and TRBJ2-1; D is uncertain. The germline gives CDR1 MDHEN, CDR2 SYDVKM. The CDR3 sequence is 13 residues long. Trimming removed 10 bases from V and 5 bases from J, with 15 bases in between.

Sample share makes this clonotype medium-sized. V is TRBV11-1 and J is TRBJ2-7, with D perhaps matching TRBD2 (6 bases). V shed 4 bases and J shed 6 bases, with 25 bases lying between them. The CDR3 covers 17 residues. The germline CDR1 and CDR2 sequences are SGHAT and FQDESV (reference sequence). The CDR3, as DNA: TGTGCCAGCAGCTCCCCCCGGGGCCGGGAGTACGTCGCCGAGCAGTACTTC. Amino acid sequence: CASSSPRGREYVAEQYF.

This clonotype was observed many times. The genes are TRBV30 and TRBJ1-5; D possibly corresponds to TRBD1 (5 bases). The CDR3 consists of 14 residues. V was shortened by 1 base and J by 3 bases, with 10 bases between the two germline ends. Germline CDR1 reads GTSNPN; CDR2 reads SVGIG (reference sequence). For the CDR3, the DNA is TGTGCCTGGAGTGGAGACAGACCCAATCAGCCCCAGCATTTT. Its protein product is CAWSGDRPNQPQHF. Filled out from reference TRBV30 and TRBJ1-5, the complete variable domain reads SQTIHQWPATLVQPVGSPLSLECTVEGTSNPNLYWYRQAAGRGLQLLFYSVGIGQISSEVPQNLSASRPQDRQFILSSKKLLLSDSGFYLCAWSGDRPNQPQHFGDGTRLSIL.

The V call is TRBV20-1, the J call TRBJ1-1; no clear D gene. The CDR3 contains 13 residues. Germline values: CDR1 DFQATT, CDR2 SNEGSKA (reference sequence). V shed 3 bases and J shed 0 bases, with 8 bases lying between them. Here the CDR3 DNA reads TGCAGTGCTAGTCCGGGCTTGAACACTGAAGCTTTCTTT. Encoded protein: CSASPGLNTEAFF.

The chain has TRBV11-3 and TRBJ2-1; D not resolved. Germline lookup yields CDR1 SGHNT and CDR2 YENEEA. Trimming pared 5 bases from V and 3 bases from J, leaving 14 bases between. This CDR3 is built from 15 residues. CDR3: CASSPARRSYNEQFF. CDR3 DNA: TGTGCCAGCAGCCCCGCCCGGAGAAGCTACAATGAGCAGTTCTTC. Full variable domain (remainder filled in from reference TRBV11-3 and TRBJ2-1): EAGVVQSPRYKIIEKKQPVAFWCNPISGHNTLYWYLQNLGQGPELLIRYENEEAVDDSQLPKDRFSAERLKGVDSTLKIQPAELGDSAVYLCASSPARRSYNEQFFGPGTRLTVL.

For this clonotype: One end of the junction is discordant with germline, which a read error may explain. The CDR3 DNA reads TGCAGTGCTAGAGATCGGATGCTAGCGGTTCCCTACGAGGAGTACTTC. It codes for CSARDRMLAVPYEEYF. The chain joins TRBV20-1 to TRBJ2-7, with TRBD2 matching over 7 bases. The CDR3 is 16 amino acids. From germline, CDR1 is DFQATT and CDR2 SNEGSKA (reference sequence).

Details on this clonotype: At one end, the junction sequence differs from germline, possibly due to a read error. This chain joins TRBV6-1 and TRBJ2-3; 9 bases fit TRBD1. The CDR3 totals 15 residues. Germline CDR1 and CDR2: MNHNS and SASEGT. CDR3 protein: CASTYRDRARDTHYF. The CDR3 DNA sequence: TGCGCCAGCACCTACCGGGACAGGGCCCGAGATACGCACTATTTT.

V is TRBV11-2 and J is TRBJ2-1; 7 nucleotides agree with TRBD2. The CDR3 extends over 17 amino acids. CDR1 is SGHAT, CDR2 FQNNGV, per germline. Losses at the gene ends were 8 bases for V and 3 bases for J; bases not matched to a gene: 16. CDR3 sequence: CASCLLGTGGGYNEQFF. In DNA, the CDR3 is TGTGCCAGCTGCCTCCTAGGGACTGGCGGGGGCTACAATGAGCAGTTCTTC.

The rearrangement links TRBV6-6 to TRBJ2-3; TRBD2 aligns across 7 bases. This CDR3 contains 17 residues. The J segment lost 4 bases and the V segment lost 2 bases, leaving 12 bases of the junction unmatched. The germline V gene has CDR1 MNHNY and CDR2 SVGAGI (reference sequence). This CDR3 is CASSYGEGSFYADTQYF. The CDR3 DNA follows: TGTGCCAGCAGTTACGGGGAGGGTAGTTTCTACGCAGATACGCAGTATTTT.

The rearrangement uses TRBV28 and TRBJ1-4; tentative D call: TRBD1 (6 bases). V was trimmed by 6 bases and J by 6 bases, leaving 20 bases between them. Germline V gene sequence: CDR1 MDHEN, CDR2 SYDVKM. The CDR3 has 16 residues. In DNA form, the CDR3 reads TGTGCCAGCAGCAATAGACCCGGGACATGGGATGAAAAACTGTTTTTT. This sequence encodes CASSNRPGTWDEKLFF.

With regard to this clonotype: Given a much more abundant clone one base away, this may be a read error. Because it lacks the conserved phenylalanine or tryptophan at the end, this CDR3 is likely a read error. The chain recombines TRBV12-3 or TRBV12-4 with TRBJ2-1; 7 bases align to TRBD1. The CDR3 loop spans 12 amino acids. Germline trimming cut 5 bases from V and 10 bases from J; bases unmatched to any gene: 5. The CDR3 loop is CASSPWDSEQFL. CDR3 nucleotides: TGTGCCAGCAGTCCCTGGGACAGCGAGCAGTTCCTC.

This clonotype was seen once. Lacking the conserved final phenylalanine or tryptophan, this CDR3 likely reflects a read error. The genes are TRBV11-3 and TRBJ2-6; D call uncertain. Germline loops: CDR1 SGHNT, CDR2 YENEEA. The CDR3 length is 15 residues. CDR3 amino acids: CASSQQCSGANVLTI. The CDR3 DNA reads TGTGCCAGCAGCCAACAGTGTTCTGGAGCCAACGTCCTGACTATC.